The next 3 T cell receptor beta chains were all read from a single sample in a study of early T cells in non-severe SARS-CoV-2 infection. TCRdb re-analysed the 5' RACE reads in MiXCR, keeping a single row per CDR3 protein. This sample has roughly 24,000 distinct CDR3 sequences, with 4.5% to 5% found just once. Sequenced input: whole blood. The receptors were sampled from an adult who was a healthcare worker with PCR-confirmed SARS-CoV-2 infection or an uninfected control (not recorded which).

This chain connects TRBV18 to TRBJ2-3, with D unresolved. Trimming took off 0 bases at V and 0 bases at J, with 7 bases between the two ends. Germline CDR1 and CDR2: KGHSH and LQKENI. The CDR3 extends over 15 amino acids. CDR3 in DNA: TGTGCCAGCTCACCACCATCCACAAGCACAGATACGCAGTATTTT. Protein: CASSPPSTSTDTQYF.

This clonotype was detected many times. The gene calls are TRBV6-2 or TRBV6-3 and TRBJ2-3; D possibly uses TRBD1 or TRBD2 (5 bases each). This CDR3 region has 14 residues. The V and J ends lost 5 bases and 6 bases respectively, with 15 bases between them. Germline V lookup: CDR1 MNHEY, CDR2 SVGEGT. This CDR3 is CASSKNPGTDTQYF. CDR3 nucleotides: TGTGCCAGCAGTAAGAACCCTGGGACGGATACGCAGTATTTT.

This clonotype was found many times. The chain joins TRBV6-5 to TRBJ1-1; TRBD1 agrees at 10 bases. V was clipped by 5 bases and J by 11 bases; unmatched bases: 5. This CDR3 is built from 12 residues. The germline CDR1 and CDR2 sequences are MNHEY and SVGAGI. The CDR3 loop is CASSPRTGGAFF. CDR3 coding DNA: TGTGCCAGCAGTCCCAGGACAGGGGGGGCTTTCTTT.